These T cell receptor beta chains were read from a single sample in a study of human T cells and chemical hapten exposure. TCRdb called the RACE reads again in MiXCR, with one record for every CDR3 protein. This table holds some 170,000 distinct CDR3 sequences, roughly 25% found once. This sample comprised whole blood, obtained in connection with sensitization to the hapten diphenylcyclopropenone (DPC). These TCRs come from a woman aged 18 to 35 with alopecia areata. Some clones in this sample may be carry-over from other donors' samples. CDR3s include the opening cysteine and the closing phenylalanine or tryptophan. The D gene is left open where the match is weak. Clone size is given for some rows only: seen once, a few or many times, or a class if the clone is expanded.

J gene,D gene,clone size,V gene,CDR3 protein,CDR3 DNA
TRBJ1-6,-,-,TRBV7-3,CASSRGGDNSPLHF,TGTGCCAGCAGTCGGGGGGGGGACAATTCACCCCTCCACTTT
TRBJ2-2,TRBD2,-,TRBV7-8,CASSLPGGTDQNTGELFF,TGTGCCAGCAGCTTACCCGGGGGGACGGATCAGAACACCGGGGAGCTGTTTTTT
TRBJ1-6,-,few,TRBV11-2,CASSTGPRRIRLSPLHF,TGTGCCAGCAGCACGGGCCCGAGACGAATAAGGCTATCACCCCTCCACTTT
TRBJ1-6,-,-,TRBV4-3,CASSQAGNNSPLHF,TGCGCCAGCAGCCAAGCCGGGAATAATTCACCCCTCCACTTT
TRBJ1-1,TRBD1,-,TRBV27,CASSPRQGAAEAFF,TGTGCCAGCAGTCCGAGACAGGGGGCAGCTGAAGCTTTCTTT
TRBJ1-1,-,few,TRBV6-2/TRBV6-3,CASSYRGNTEAFF,TGTGCCAGCAGTTACAGGGGGAACACTGAAGCTTTCTTT
TRBJ1-2,-,once,TRBV12-1,CASSLNRDRRYGLNYGYTF,TGTGCCAGCAGCCTGAACAGGGACAGGCGATACGGCTTAAACTATGGCTACACCTTC
TRBJ1-1,-,-,TRBV6-2/TRBV6-3,CASISHGGNEAFF,TGTGCCAGCATCTCTCACGGGGGGAATGAAGCTTTCTTT
TRBJ1-4,-,few,TRBV9,CASSSTGTKLFF,TGTGCCAGCAGCTCTACAGGGACCAAACTGTTTTTT
TRBJ2-3,TRBD2,once,TRBV7-2,CASSLARGGADAQYF,TGTGCCAGCAGCCTTGCCCGGGGGGGGGCAGATGCGCAGTATTTT
TRBJ1-2,TRBD1,-,TRBV4-3,CASSPAGTVLPSGYTF,TGCGCCAGCAGCCCGGCCGGGACAGTCCTCCCTAGTGGCTACACCTTC
TRBJ2-1,TRBD1,few,TRBV18,CASSPLKTGESYNEQFF,TGTGCCAGCTCACCATTGAAAACAGGGGAATCCTACAATGAGCAGTTCTTC
TRBJ1-5,-,few,TRBV20-1,CSAKVRTLSNQPQHF,TGCAGTGCTAAGGTCAGGACCCTTAGCAATCAGCCCCAGCATTTT
TRBJ2-2,-,-,TRBV12-3/TRBV12-4,CASTISPRTVNTGELFF,TGTGCCAGCACCATTAGCCCGAGGACAGTGAACACCGGGGAGCTGTTTTTT
TRBJ2-3,-,-,TRBV4-1,CASSQDQAGVGGFTDTQYF,TGCGCCAGCAGCCAAGATCAGGCGGGCGTTGGGGGTTTCACAGATACGCAGTATTTT
TRBJ1-1,-,-,TRBV20-1,CSARRDPTRAEAFF,TGCAGTGCTAGGAGGGACCCAACTCGAGCTGAAGCTTTCTTT
TRBJ2-3,-,-,TRBV29-1,CSVESKRTDTQYF,TGCAGCGTTGAATCCAAGCGCACAGATACGCAGTATTTT
TRBJ2-1,TRBD1,few,TRBV7-2,CASSLADRMFDEQFF,TGTGCCAGCAGCTTAGCGGACAGGATGTTCGATGAGCAGTTCTTC
TRBJ2-7,TRBD2,-,TRBV3-1,CASSPTGGEGAEQYF,TGTGCCAGCAGCCCTACGGGGGGGGAAGGGGCCGAGCAGTACTTC
TRBJ1-2,-,few,TRBV12-3/TRBV12-4,CASSFEAYGYTF,TGTGCCAGCAGTTTTGAAGCCTATGGCTACACCTTC
TRBJ1-2,-,many,TRBV6-2/TRBV6-3,CASSYLRGQTRYGYTF,TGTGCCAGCAGTTACCTTCGGGGCCAGACCCGCTATGGCTACACCTTC